This TCR beta chain was retrieved from a study of cytomegalovirus exposure and HLA in healthy donors. Study details: A prior study identified approximately 120 million unique TCR beta sequences from about 180 million T cells. Study conclusions and caveats: A classifier reportedly called cytomegalovirus status with high sensitivity and specificity. V segments that were indistinguishable, TRBV6-2 and TRBV6-3 among them, were omitted from analysis. A previous analysis found most TCR beta V segments productive roughly 87% or roughly 30% of the time.

The PCR ran on 60 Vbeta and 13 Jbeta primers. Profiling relied on immunoSEQ multiplex PCR, and the TCRdb table lists in-frame clones only, not all of them. Of about 110,000 clones detected, 80% to 85% appear once; the ten largest clones hold under 2.5%. Germline assignment: CDR1 SGHRS and CDR2 YFSETQ. The CDR3 has 16 amino acids. Trimming took 2 bases from V and 2 from J, leaving 16 bases between them. As regards this clone: As yet, its antigen is unknown.

The sequenced sample consisted of PBMCs. The sequence came from a woman under 40 in good health and CMV-seronegative. The chain recombines TRBV5-1 with TRBJ1-1; D is possibly TRBD1 (6 bases). The CDR3 here is CASSFSPGQSNTEAFF. The DNA for the CDR3 is TGCGCCAGCAGCTTCTCCCCCGGACAGAGCAACACTGAAGCTTTCTTT.